The next 20 T cell receptor beta chains were all read from a single sample in a study of CD8+ T cells in alopecia areata (dated by TCRdb to 2016 to 2019). What the time point label conveys for this sample: roughly 24 weeks on oral tofacitinib. Explained via the paper, the treatment or condition label denotes: oral pan-JAK inhibitor, 5-10 mg twice daily. The library was made by the immunoSEQ multiplex PCR assay. To provide template for TCR sequencing, every sample had RNA extracted and reverse transcribed into cDNA. Here the immuneACCESS table is served through TCRdb, limited to in-frame sequences with V and J called. Missing clones are a known gap in these copies; in checked studies unresolved V genes cover under half, and the rest lacks a known reason. For this sample the table gives fewer than 350,000 clones, of which roughly 60% were detected only once. The ten largest clones represent approximately 2% of the sample.

The sequenced sample was CD4+ T cells sorted from blood, obtained at week 24, from a patient treated with tofacitinib. These receptors were collected from a human donor with alopecia areata.

This clone was recorded only once. The chain has TRBV7-2 and TRBJ2-1; TRBD1 is a possible D gene (6 bases). The CDR3 spans 15 residues. CDR1 SGHTA and CDR2 FQGNSA come from the germline V gene. V was trimmed by 5 bases and J by 4 bases, leaving 15 bases between them. The CDR3 DNA reads as TGTGCCAGCAGCCCCGACAGGCGCGAGTACAATGAGCAGTTCTTC. Its protein is CASSPDRREYNEQFF.

The chain employs TRBV7-2 and TRBJ2-5, with D perhaps matching TRBD1 or TRBD2 (6 bases each). Germline loops: CDR1 SGHTA, CDR2 FQGNSA. The CDR3 consists of 14 residues. V lost 3 bases and J lost 3, with 11 bases in between. The CDR3 region is CASSFLRGEETQYF. The CDR3 DNA follows: TGTGCCAGCAGCTTTTTGAGGGGGGAAGAGACCCAGTACTTC.

There are a few counts of this clone. Additional DNA sequences in this sample encode the identical CDR3. The chain combines TRBV29-1 with TRBJ1-1; no reliable D call. V was clipped by 4 bases and J by 4 bases, with 7 bases between them. From germline, CDR1 is SQVTM and CDR2 ANQGSEA. The CDR3 is made up of 11 amino acids. The CDR3 here is CSVGPGTEAFF. For the CDR3, the DNA is TGCAGCGTTGGACCTGGCACTGAAGCTTTCTTT.

The CDR3 nucleotides read TGCAGCGTTGAAGTCTTGGCTCACAATTCACCCCTCCACTTT. The encoded protein is CSVEVLAHNSPLHF. The V and J genes are TRBV29-1 and TRBJ1-6; no firm D call. CDR1 and CDR2 from the germline V gene are SQVTM and ANQGSEA. The CDR3 extends over 14 amino acids. V gave up 1 base and J gave up 7 bases, with 11 bases separating them.

This chain connects TRBV30 to TRBJ1-6, with 8 bases lining up with TRBD1. The germline V gene encodes CDR1 GTSNPN and CDR2 SVGIG (reference sequence). The CDR3 is 13 residues long. The ends lost 3 bases at V and 8 bases at J; junction bases unmatched: 3. The CDR3 protein is CAWRAGGDSPLHF. In DNA form, the CDR3 reads TGTGCCTGGAGGGCAGGGGGCGATTCACCCCTCCACTTT.

The rearrangement uses TRBV29-1 and TRBJ1-2; 11 positions agree with TRBD1. The CDR3 extends over 16 amino acids. Germline CDR1 SQVTM, CDR2 ANQGSEA. J lost 2 bases, V lost 3 bases, and 8 bases had no gene match. CDR3 bases: TGCAGCGTTGACCCCGGGACAGGGGGAGCCAACTATGGCTACACCTTC. Protein: CSVDPGTGGANYGYTF.

A few counts support this clone. The chain couples TRBV29-1 to TRBJ1-2; 7 bases match TRBD1. V lost 6 bases, J lost 1 base, and 8 bases stayed unmatched. The germline gives CDR1 SQVTM, CDR2 ANQGSEA. The CDR3 has 14 residues. The CDR3 DNA is TGCAGCGTCGTTGGGACAGATATTAACTATGGCTACACCTTC. Translated, it gives CSVVGTDINYGYTF. Full variable domain (missing parts from reference TRBV29-1 and TRBJ1-2): SAVISQKPSRDICQRGTSLTIQCQVDSQVTMMFWYRQQPGQSLTLIATANQGSEATYESGFVIDKFPISRPNLTFSTLTVSNMSPEDSSIYLCSVVGTDINYGYTFGSGTRLTVV.

The V call is TRBV7-9, the J call TRBJ1-4, with D possibly being TRBD1 (5 bases). The germline CDR1 and CDR2 sequences are SEHNR and FQNEAQ (reference sequence). The V and J ends lost 5 bases and 4 bases respectively, with 11 bases between them. This CDR3 has 14 residues. CDR3 bases: TGTGCCAGCAGCAAGGGACGGTTTAATGAAAAACTGTTTTTT. It codes for CASSKGRFNEKLFF.

This clone was recorded a few times. The chain couples TRBV29-1 to TRBJ1-1, with no clear D. V lost 2 bases and J 4 bases, leaving 8 bases between the germline ends. CDR1 SQVTM and CDR2 ANQGSEA come from the germline V gene. The CDR3 has 12 amino acids. The CDR3 coding sequence is TGCAGCGTTGAACCGACGGGCACTGAAGCTTTCTTT. As protein: CSVEPTGTEAFF.

The genes are TRBV29-1 and TRBJ1-1; a possible D gene is TRBD1 (6 bases). V lost 6 bases and J 8 bases, leaving 16 bases between the germline ends. This CDR3 comprises 12 residues. Germline lookup yields CDR1 SQVTM and CDR2 ANQGSEA. CDR3 sequence reads: CSVERGGREAFF. Written as DNA, the CDR3 is TGCAGCGTCGAAAGGGGGGGGAGGGAAGCTTTCTTT. Full variable domain (missing parts from reference TRBV29-1 and TRBJ1-1): SAVISQKPSRDICQRGTSLTIQCQVDSQVTMMFWYRQQPGQSLTLIATANQGSEATYESGFVIDKFPISRPNLTFSTLTVSNMSPEDSSIYLCSVERGGREAFFGQGTRLTVV.

This sequence joins TRBV29-1 and TRBJ1-1; D might be TRBD1 (5 bases). The V and J ends lost 6 bases and 2 bases respectively, with 13 bases between them. Germline values: CDR1 SQVTM, CDR2 ANQGSEA. This CDR3 spans 13 amino acids. The CDR3 nucleotides read TGCAGCGTGCGAGGACAAGCTAACACTGAAGCTTTCTTT. Translated, it gives CSVRGQANTEAFF.

The chain carries TRBV4-3 and TRBJ1-2; no reliable D call. Trimming removed 0 bases at V and 2 bases at J, with 13 bases between. CDR1 is LGHNA and CDR2 is YSLEER in the germline V gene. CDR3 length: 16 residues. CDR3 in amino acids: CASSQEGPVGNYGYTF. The CDR3 DNA follows: TGCGCCAGCAGCCAAGAAGGCCCTGTAGGCAACTATGGCTACACCTTC.

This clone was observed a handful of times. The genes are TRBV29-1 and TRBJ1-2; 10 nucleotides line up with TRBD1. V shed 6 bases, J shed 8 bases, and the junction held 6 bases outside the gene matches. This CDR3 is 12 amino acids long. The germline CDR1 and CDR2 sequences are SQVTM and ANQGSEA. CDR3 sequence: CSVAGTGDGYTF. The CDR3, as DNA: TGCAGCGTCGCCGGGACAGGGGACGGCTACACCTTC.

This clone was observed many times. The CDR3 nucleotides read TGTGCCAGCAGCCGGGGTAGCTATGGCTACACCTTC. Amino acids: CASSRGSYGYTF. This chain joins TRBV9 and TRBJ1-2; D is uncertain. The germline V gene has CDR1 SGDLS and CDR2 YYNGEE. Between the trimmed V and J ends, which lost 4 bases and 4 bases, there was a span of 8 bases. The CDR3 spans 12 residues.

V and J are TRBV29-1 and TRBJ2-3, with TRBD2 matching 11 bases. Germline V CDR1 and CDR2: SQVTM, ANQGSEA. V gave up 4 bases and J gave up 7 bases; unmatched junction bases: 7. This CDR3 is built from 14 residues. The CDR3 DNA is TGCAGCGTTGCCCTAGCGGGGGGAGGGTATACGCAGTATTTT. Protein sequence: CSVALAGGGYTQYF.

This clone was counted once. V and J are TRBV5-6 and TRBJ1-2; 7 positions agree with TRBD1. Germline trimming cut 1 base from V and 7 bases from J; bases unmatched to any gene: 10. This CDR3 spans 15 amino acids. Germline CDR1 is SGHDT and CDR2 is YYEEEE. The CDR3 DNA sequence: TGTGCCAGCAGCTTGTTCCGACAGGGCTGGGTTGGCTACACCTTC. This codes for CASSLFRQGWVGYTF.

Note on this clone: Other DNA sequences in this sample translate to the same CDR3. The chain is built from TRBV15 and TRBJ1-2; D not resolved. V lost 3 bases to trimming and J lost 2 bases, with 4 bases between them. The CDR3 contains 12 residues. CDR1 and CDR2 (germline): LNHNV, YYDKDF (reference sequence). The CDR3 region has the DNA TGTGCCACCAGCAGTGGGAACTATGGCTACACCTTC. This sequence encodes CATSSGNYGYTF.

This chain links TRBV27 with TRBJ1-2, with D perhaps TRBD1 (6 bases). CDR1 is MNHEY, CDR2 SMNVEV, per germline (reference sequence). This CDR3 contains 17 residues. The ends were cut back, 5 bases at V and 4 bases at J, with 23 bases in the middle. The CDR3 nucleotides read TGTGCCAGCAGTCGGAGGACAGCTACCAATGCGGGCTATGGCTACACCTTC. Its protein product is CASSRRTATNAGYGYTF.

This clone was detected ten times or more. The chain links TRBV28 to TRBJ1-5; no reliable D call. There are 13 residues in the CDR3. The germline gives CDR1 MDHEN, CDR2 SYDVKM. V lost 8 bases to trimming and J lost 6 bases, with 14 bases between them. The CDR3 reads CASGIGSGQPQHF. The DNA of the CDR3 is TGTGCCAGCGGAATAGGGTCCGGTCAGCCCCAGCATTTT. Variable domain in full (rest from reference TRBV28 and TRBJ1-5): DVKVTQSSRYLVKRTGEKVFLECVQDMDHENMFWYRQDPGLGLRLIYFSYDVKMKEKGDIPEGYSVSREKKERFSLILESASTNQTSMYLCASGIGSGQPQHFGDGTRLSIL.

This clone has just a few counts. This sequence joins TRBV7-9 and TRBJ1-6; 7 positions match TRBD1. The CDR3 is 15 amino acids. V lost 1 base, J lost 10 bases, and 7 bases stayed unmatched. The V gene's germline CDR1 is SEHNR and CDR2 FQNEAQ (reference sequence). CDR3 amino acids: CASSLGDRDNSPLHF. The CDR3, as DNA: TGTGCCAGCAGCTTAGGCGACAGGGACAACTCACCCCTCCACTTT.